This TCR beta chain was recorded in a study of cytomegalovirus exposure and HLA in healthy donors. This CDR3 is built from 17 residues. From germline, CDR1 is LNHNV and CDR2 YYDKDF (reference sequence). The germline V and J ends were trimmed by 0 bases and 5 bases, with 17 bases remaining between them. Measured with immunoSEQ multiplex PCR; TCRdb has only the in-frame clones, and not every one. The profile shows under 200,000 clones, approximately 96% of them singletons. The receptor was isolated from a woman aged 18-29 years in good health and CMV-seronegative. The V gene is TRBV15, the J gene TRBJ2-1; D might be TRBD2 (6 bases). Sequences were obtained from PBMCs. For the CDR3, the DNA is TGTGCCACCAGCAGAGATACAGGCGGGGTCCTCCACAATGAGCAGTTCTTC. Protein sequence: CATSRDTGGVLHNEQFF.